This T cell receptor (beta chain) is from a study of shared clonotypes between healthy human individuals. Study-level points and caveats: How much donors shared clonotypes was expected to be affected by sequencing depth. About 5% of naive CD4 clonotypes were shared across four donors. Naive subsets generally had larger estimated richness than memory subsets.

CDR1 and CDR2 (germline): SGHVS, FQNEAQ. The CDR3 spans 18 residues. A note on this clone: Its matching antigen is unknown. At one of its ends the junction is not consistent with the germline gene, which may arise from a read error.

Measured with immunoSEQ multiplex PCR; TCRdb has only the in-frame clones, and not every one. The sample has about 2.2 million clones, under 95% seen once. Naive CD8 isolation took CD45RO-negative cells positively selected for CCR7 and excluded terminally differentiated effector memory CD45RA+ cells. This clonotype was sampled from a man between 18 and 29 years old in good health. Some clones in this sample may be carry-over from other donors' samples. The sample taken for sequencing was naive CD8+ T cells from PBMCs. The genes are TRBV7-8 and TRBJ2-7; the match to TRBD2 covers 8 bases. The CDR3 sequence: CASSLAVAGSPRVYQQYF. The CDR3 DNA reads as TGTGCCAGCAGCTTAGCGGTAGCGGGATCACCCCGGGTCTACCAGCAGTACTTC.